A single sample is the source of the 7 T cell receptor beta chains below, sequenced in a study of CD8 T cells in ankylosing spondylitis. Study-wide points: In ankylosing spondylitis blood, a motif of fewer than 10 highly homologous TCR beta variants appeared characteristic.

These receptors have no known antigen. TCRdb used MiXCR to reprocess the 5' RACE reads, holding one entry per CDR3 protein. The sample holds about 200,000 distinct CDR3 sequences, 5.5% to 7.5% seen once. Sequenced material: blood, either unsorted or a sorted T cell fraction (not recorded which). The receptors stem from a male donor with ankylosing spondylitis.

This clonotype was observed at least ten times. The gene calls are TRBV6-1 and TRBJ2-3, with 11 bases that match TRBD2. CDR3 size: 17 residues. The J segment lost 1 base and the V segment lost 8 bases, leaving 11 bases of the junction unmatched. CDR1 is MNHNS and CDR2 is SASEGT in the germline V gene. CDR3 nucleotide sequence: TGTGCCAGCTTTAACCCCGGGACTAGCGGTGGCACAGATACGCAGTATTTT. Its protein is CASFNPGTSGGTDTQYF.

The rearrangement links TRBV7-8 to TRBJ1-1; D is undetermined. There are 15 residues in the CDR3. Germline CDR1 SGHVS, CDR2 FQNEAQ. Trimming removed 2 bases from V and 2 bases from J, with 12 bases in between. The CDR3 DNA reads TGTGCCAGCAGCTTATATGGGGTCGCCAACACTGAAGCTTTCTTT. Protein product: CASSLYGVANTEAFF.

This clonotype occurred many times. The chain couples TRBV7-9 to TRBJ1-1; tentatively, D is TRBD1 (6 bases). Germline values: CDR1 SEHNR, CDR2 FQNEAQ (reference sequence). The CDR3 length is 15 residues. V was pared by 5 bases and J by 2 bases, with 15 bases between. Written as DNA, the CDR3 is TGTGCCAGCAGCACAGGGCTGGGCCGCAACACTGAAGCTTTCTTT. This codes for CASSTGLGRNTEAFF.

This clonotype was observed many times. This sequence joins TRBV27 and TRBJ1-5; no firm D call. The CDR3 is 15 amino acids. Trimming removed 5 bases at V and 5 bases at J, with 16 bases between. Looked up from germline, CDR1 is MNHEY and CDR2 is SMNVEV (reference sequence). This chain's CDR3 is CASSLLGYGDQPQHF. The DNA of the CDR3 is TGTGCCAGCAGTCTTTTAGGCTACGGAGATCAGCCCCAGCATTTT.

Ten or more counts support this clonotype. The chain joins TRBV21-1 to TRBJ2-2; no DNA check was done on the table's D call, TRBD1. TRBV21-1 is a documented pseudogene. CDR3 length: 16 residues. The CDR3 sequence: CASLETGVMDTGELFF. DNA for the CDR3: TGTGCCAGCCTGGAGACAGGGGTTATGGACACCGGGGAGCTGTTTTTT.

The chain joins TRBV6-5 to TRBJ2-5, with 9 bases identical to TRBD2. The CDR3 is made up of 14 amino acids. Germline V gives CDR1 MNHEY, CDR2 SVGAGI. The trim removed 2 bases at V and 2 bases at J, leaving 0 bases unmatched. The CDR3 is CASSYTSGQETQYF. The CDR3 bases are TGTGCCAGCAGTTACACTAGCGGGCAAGAGACCCAGTACTTC.

This clonotype was seen at least ten times. The chain has TRBV12-3 or TRBV12-4 and TRBJ2-1, with D unresolved. The CDR3 runs 13 residues. V was pared by 3 bases and J by 6 bases, with 9 bases between. CDR3 residues: CASSFTTVNEQFF. The CDR3 DNA sequence: TGTGCCAGCAGTTTCACCACGGTCAATGAGCAGTTCTTC.